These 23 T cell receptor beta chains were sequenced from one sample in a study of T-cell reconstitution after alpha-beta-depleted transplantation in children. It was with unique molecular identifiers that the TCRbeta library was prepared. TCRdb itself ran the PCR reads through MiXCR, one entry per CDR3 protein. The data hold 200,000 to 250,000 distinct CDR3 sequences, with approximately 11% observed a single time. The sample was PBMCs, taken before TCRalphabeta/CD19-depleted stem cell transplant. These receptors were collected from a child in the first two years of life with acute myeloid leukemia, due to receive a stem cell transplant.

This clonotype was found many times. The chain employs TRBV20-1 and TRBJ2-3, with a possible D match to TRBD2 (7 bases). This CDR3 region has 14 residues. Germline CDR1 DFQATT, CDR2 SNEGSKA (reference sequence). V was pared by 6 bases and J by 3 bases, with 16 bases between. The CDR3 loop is CSARRGGATDTQYF. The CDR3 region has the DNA TGCAGTGCCCGCCGCGGGGGCGCAACAGATACGCAGTATTTT.

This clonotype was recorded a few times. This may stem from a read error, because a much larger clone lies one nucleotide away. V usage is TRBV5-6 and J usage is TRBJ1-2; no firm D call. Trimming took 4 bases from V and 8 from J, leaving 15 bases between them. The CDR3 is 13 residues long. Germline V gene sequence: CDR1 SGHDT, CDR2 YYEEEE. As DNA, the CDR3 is TGTGCCAGCAGCCTCGGGAGCCGCGGGGGCTACACCTTC. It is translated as CASSLGSRGGYTF.

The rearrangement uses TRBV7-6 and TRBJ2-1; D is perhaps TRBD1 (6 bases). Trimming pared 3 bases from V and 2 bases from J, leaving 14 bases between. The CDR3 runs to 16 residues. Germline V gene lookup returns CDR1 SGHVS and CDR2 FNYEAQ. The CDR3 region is CASSLLWGQTYNEQFF. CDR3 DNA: TGTGCCAGCAGCTTGCTTTGGGGGCAGACCTACAATGAGCAGTTCTTC.

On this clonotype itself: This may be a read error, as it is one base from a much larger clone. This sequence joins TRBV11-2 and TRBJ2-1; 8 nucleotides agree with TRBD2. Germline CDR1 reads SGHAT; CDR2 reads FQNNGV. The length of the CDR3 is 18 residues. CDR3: CASSLEGLAGLGDNGQFF. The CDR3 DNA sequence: TGTGCCAGCAGCTTAGAGGGTCTAGCGGGCCTAGGGGACAATGGGCAGTTCTTC.

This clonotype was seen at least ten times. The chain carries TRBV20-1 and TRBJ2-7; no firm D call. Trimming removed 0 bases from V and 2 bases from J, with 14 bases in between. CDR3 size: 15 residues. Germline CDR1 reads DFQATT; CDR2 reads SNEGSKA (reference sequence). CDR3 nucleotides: TGCAGTGCTAGAGAGCAACTTATGGGCCCCTACGAGCAGTACTTC. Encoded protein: CSAREQLMGPYEQYF.

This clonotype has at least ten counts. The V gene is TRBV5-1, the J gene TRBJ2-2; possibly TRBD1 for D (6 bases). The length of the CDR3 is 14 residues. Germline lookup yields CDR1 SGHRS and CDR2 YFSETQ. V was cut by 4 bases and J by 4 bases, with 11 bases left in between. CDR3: CASSPGHSTGELFF. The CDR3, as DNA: TGCGCCAGCAGCCCGGGACATTCCACCGGGGAGCTGTTTTTT.

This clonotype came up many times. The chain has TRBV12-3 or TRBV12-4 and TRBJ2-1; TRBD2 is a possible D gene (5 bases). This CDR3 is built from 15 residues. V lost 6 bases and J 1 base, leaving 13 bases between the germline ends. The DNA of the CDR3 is TGTGCCAGCAGCCCGACACGGACTTCCTACAATGAGCAGTTCTTC. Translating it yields CASSPTRTSYNEQFF.

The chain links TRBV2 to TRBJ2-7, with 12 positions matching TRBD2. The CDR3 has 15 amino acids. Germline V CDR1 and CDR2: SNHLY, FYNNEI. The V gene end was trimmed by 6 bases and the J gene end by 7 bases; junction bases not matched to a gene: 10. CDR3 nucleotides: TGTGCCAGCAGCGCTCTAGCGGGAGGGCCGGGGGAGCAGTACTTC. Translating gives CASSALAGGPGEQYF.

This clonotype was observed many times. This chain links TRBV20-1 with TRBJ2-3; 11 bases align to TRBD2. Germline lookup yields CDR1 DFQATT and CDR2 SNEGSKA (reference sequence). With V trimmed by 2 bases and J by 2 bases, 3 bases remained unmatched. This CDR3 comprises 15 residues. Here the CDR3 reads CSARTGLADTDTQYF. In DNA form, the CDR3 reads TGCAGTGCTAGAACGGGACTAGCGGACACAGATACGCAGTATTTT.

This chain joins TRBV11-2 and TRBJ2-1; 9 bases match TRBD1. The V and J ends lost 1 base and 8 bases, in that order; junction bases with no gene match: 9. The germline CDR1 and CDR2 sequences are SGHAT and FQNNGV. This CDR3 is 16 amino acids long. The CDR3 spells CASSLGLGQGTDEQFF. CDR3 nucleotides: TGTGCCAGCAGCTTAGGATTGGGACAGGGCACCGATGAGCAGTTCTTC.

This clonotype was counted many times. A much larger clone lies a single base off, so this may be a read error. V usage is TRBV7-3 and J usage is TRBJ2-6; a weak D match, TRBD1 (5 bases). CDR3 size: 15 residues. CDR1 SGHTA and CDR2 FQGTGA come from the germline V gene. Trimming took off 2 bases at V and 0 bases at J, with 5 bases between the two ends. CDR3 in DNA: TGTGCCAGCAGCTTAGGGGCCTCTGGGGCCAACGTCCTGACTTTC. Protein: CASSLGASGANVLTF.

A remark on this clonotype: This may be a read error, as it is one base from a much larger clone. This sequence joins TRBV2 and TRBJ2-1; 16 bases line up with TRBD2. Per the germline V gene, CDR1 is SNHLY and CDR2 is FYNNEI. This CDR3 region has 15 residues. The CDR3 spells CVSSGTSGGAREQFF. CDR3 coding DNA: TGTGTCAGCAGTGGGACTAGCGGGGGGGCCCGTGAGCAGTTCTTC.

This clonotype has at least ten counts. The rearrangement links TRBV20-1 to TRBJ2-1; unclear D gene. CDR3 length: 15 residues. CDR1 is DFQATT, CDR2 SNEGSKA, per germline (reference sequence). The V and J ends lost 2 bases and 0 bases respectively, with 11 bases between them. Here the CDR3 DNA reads TGCAGTGCTAGACCGGCCTCCAGCTCCTACAATGAGCAGTTCTTC. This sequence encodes CSARPASSSYNEQFF.

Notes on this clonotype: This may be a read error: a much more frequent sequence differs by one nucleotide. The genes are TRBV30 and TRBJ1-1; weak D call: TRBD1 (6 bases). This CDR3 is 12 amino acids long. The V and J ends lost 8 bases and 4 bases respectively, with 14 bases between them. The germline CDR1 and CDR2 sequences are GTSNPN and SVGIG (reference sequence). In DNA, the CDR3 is TGTGCCCTACAGGGCCCGAGCACTGAAGCTTTCTTT. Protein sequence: CALQGPSTEAFF.

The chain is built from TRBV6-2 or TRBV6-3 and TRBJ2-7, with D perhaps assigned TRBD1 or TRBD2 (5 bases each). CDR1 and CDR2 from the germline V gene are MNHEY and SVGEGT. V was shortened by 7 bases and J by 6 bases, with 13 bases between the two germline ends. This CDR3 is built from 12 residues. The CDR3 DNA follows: TGTGCCAGCAAACGGGGCTCAAGCGAGCAGTACTTC. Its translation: CASKRGSSEQYF.

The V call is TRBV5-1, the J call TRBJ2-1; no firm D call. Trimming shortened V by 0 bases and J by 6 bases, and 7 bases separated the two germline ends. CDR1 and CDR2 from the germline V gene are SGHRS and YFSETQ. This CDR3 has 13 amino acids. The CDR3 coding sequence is TGCGCCAGCAGCTTGGGACCGGCCAATGAGCAGTTCTTC. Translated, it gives CASSLGPANEQFF.

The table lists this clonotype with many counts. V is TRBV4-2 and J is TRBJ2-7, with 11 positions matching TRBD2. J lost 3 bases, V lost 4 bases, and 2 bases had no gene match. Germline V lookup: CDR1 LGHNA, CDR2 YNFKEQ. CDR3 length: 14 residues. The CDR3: CASSPGLADYEQYF. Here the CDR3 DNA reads TGTGCCAGCAGCCCGGGACTAGCGGACTACGAGCAGTACTTC.

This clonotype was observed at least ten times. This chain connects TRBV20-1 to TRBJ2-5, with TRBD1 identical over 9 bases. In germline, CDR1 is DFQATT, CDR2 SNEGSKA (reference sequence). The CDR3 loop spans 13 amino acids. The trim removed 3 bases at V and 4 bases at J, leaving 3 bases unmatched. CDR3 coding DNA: TGCAGTGCTAGTACGGGACAGGGAGAGACCCAGTACTTC. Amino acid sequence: CSASTGQGETQYF.

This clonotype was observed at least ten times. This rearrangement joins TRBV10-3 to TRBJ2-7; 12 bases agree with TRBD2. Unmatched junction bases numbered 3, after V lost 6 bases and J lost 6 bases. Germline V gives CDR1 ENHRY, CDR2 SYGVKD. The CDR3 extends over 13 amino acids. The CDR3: CAIRLAGGSEQYF. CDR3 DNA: TGTGCCATCAGACTAGCGGGAGGTAGCGAGCAGTACTTC.

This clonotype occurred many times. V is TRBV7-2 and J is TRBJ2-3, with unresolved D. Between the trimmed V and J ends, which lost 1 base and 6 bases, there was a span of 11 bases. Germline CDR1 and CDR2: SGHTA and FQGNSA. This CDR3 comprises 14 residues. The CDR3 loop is CASSLVFPGDTQYF. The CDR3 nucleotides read TGTGCCAGCAGCTTAGTTTTCCCGGGTGATACGCAGTATTTT. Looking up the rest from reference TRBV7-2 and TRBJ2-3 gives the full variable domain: GAGVSQSPSNKVTEKGKDVELRCDPISGHTALYWYRQSLGQGLEFLIYFQGNSAPDKSGLPSDRFSAERTGGSVSTLTIQRTQQEDSAVYLCASSLVFPGDTQYFGPGTRLTVL.

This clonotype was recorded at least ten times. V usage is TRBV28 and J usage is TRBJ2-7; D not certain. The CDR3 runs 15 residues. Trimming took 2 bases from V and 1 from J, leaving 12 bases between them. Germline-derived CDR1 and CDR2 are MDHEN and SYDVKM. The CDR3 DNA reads TGTGCCAGCAGTTTAGGCCAAACCCCTTCCTACGAGCAGTACTTC. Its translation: CASSLGQTPSYEQYF.

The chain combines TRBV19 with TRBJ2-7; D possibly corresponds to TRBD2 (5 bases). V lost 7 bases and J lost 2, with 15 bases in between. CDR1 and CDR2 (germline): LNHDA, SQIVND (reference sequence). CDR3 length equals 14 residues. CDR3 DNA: TGTGCCAGTAAGACCGGGATTGGGACCTACGAGCAGTACTTC. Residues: CASKTGIGTYEQYF.

The CDR3 spells CATSRGRTDTQYF. The CDR3 coding sequence is TGTGCCACCAGCAGGGGGCGCACAGATACGCAGTATTTT. The chain links TRBV15 to TRBJ2-3; tentative D call: TRBD1 (5 bases). The CDR3 is 13 amino acids. Germline CDR1 and CDR2: LNHNV and YYDKDF (reference sequence). Trimming shortened V by 3 bases and J by 1 base, and 5 bases separated the two germline ends.